These 28 T cell receptor beta chains originate from one sample sequenced in a study of OX40 agonist ivuxolimab in advanced cancers. The table came from immunoSEQ multiplex PCR; TCRdb's copy has only in-frame clones and leaves some out. The sample yields around 37,000 clones, 83% seen once. Source: CD4+ or CD8+ T cells sorted from blood, taken in a trial of the OX40 agonist ivuxolimab. Receptors originate from an adult with an advanced solid tumor such as melanoma, head and neck, liver or kidney cancer.

This chain links TRBV4-2 with TRBJ2-3; D is perhaps TRBD1 or TRBD2 (6 bases each). The CDR3 extends over 14 amino acids. CDR1 LGHNA and CDR2 YNFKEQ come from the germline V gene. Trimming took off 1 base at V and 6 bases at J, with 11 bases between the two ends. CDR3 in DNA: TGTGCCAGCAGCCAAGGTCCGGGGGCGGATACGCAGTATTTT. Its translation: CASSQGPGADTQYF.

This chain links TRBV28 with TRBJ2-7, with 12 nucleotides matching TRBD1. CDR3 length: 18 residues. From germline, CDR1 is MDHEN and CDR2 SYDVKM. J was trimmed by 4 bases and V by 5 bases; bases with no gene match: 15. CDR3 amino acids: CASSLGTGGPLFPYEQYF. CDR3 nucleotides: TGTGCCAGCAGTCTCGGGACAGGGGGCCCTTTGTTCCCTTACGAGCAGTACTTC.

The V and J genes are TRBV11-2 and TRBJ2-5; D not resolved. The ends were cut back, 3 bases at V and 4 bases at J, with 9 bases in the middle. The CDR3 consists of 13 residues. Germline CDR1 and CDR2: SGHAT and FQNNGV. The DNA for the CDR3 is TGTGCCAGCAGCTTTCGATGGGGAGAGACCCAGTACTTC. Its protein product is CASSFRWGETQYF.

CDR3 nucleotide sequence: TGTGCCAGCAGCCCTCCGCGAAACACCATATATTTT. This sequence encodes CASSPPRNTIYF. The chain combines TRBV7-9 with TRBJ1-3; D uncertain. This CDR3 is built from 12 residues. V lost 5 bases and J lost 5, with 7 bases in between. Germline V gene data show CDR1 as SEHNR and CDR2 as FQNEAQ (reference sequence).

The gene calls are TRBV19 and TRBJ2-1; 7 bases line up with TRBD1. V lost 8 bases, J lost 8 bases, and 9 bases stayed unmatched. CDR3 length: 13 amino acids. CDR1 LNHDA and CDR2 SQIVND come from the germline V gene (reference sequence). CDR3 in amino acids: CASSGTVLDEQFF. CDR3 bases: TGTGCCAGTTCCGGGACAGTTCTGGATGAGCAGTTCTTC.

The V and J genes are TRBV28 and TRBJ2-7; 7 bases line up with TRBD2. Germline-derived CDR1 and CDR2 are MDHEN and SYDVKM. The J segment lost 6 bases and the V segment lost 5 bases, leaving 16 bases of the junction unmatched. CDR3 length: 16 amino acids. CDR3 residues: CASSHPAPGGLSEQYF. The CDR3 DNA sequence: TGTGCCAGCAGTCACCCTGCCCCCGGGGGGTTAAGCGAGCAGTACTTC.

V gene TRBV6-1 combines with J gene TRBJ2-1, with D tentatively TRBD1 (6 bases). Germline V gene data show CDR1 as MNHNS and CDR2 as SASEGT. The CDR3 is 12 amino acids. Trimming took off 7 bases at V and 9 bases at J, with 13 bases between the two ends. The CDR3 DNA is TGTGCCAGCAAAGAAGGACAGCTTGAGCAGTTCTTC. This encodes CASKEGQLEQFF.

This clone was detected a few times. The V call is TRBV7-2, the J call TRBJ2-1; D is ambiguous. Germline lookup yields CDR1 SGHTA and CDR2 FQGNSA. The CDR3 extends over 13 amino acids. Trimming shortened V by 5 bases and J by 7 bases, and 12 bases separated the two germline ends. CDR3 sequence: CASSPDLGNEQFF. The CDR3 coding sequence is TGTGCCAGCAGCCCAGACCTAGGAAATGAGCAGTTCTTC.

In its sample, this clone was seen a few times. J is TRBJ2-5 and V is TRBV15; tentative D call: TRBD1 (6 bases). Trimming shortened V by 2 bases and J by 2 bases, and 12 bases separated the two germline ends. This CDR3 is 15 amino acids long. CDR1 and CDR2 from the germline V gene are LNHNV and YYDKDF (reference sequence). CDR3 nucleotide sequence: TGTGCCACCAGCAGACCAGGGGACATGCAAGAGACCCAGTACTTC. Amino acid sequence: CATSRPGDMQETQYF.

This clone was found a few times. The chain employs TRBV7-9 and TRBJ2-7; a weak D match, TRBD2 (5 bases). From germline, CDR1 is SEHNR and CDR2 FQNEAQ (reference sequence). CDR3 size: 11 residues. The V gene lost 3 bases and the J gene lost 5 bases, with 5 bases spanning the gap. CDR3 in DNA: TGTGCCAGCAGCTTCGGGGACGAGCAGTACTTC. Its protein is CASSFGDEQYF.

The V gene is TRBV29-1, the J gene TRBJ1-2; D is perhaps TRBD1 (5 bases). V was pared by 2 bases and J by 3 bases, with 10 bases between. The CDR3 is made up of 13 amino acids. Germline V gene sequence: CDR1 SQVTM, CDR2 ANQGSEA. The CDR3 sequence is CSVEFRGYYGYTF. The CDR3 DNA follows: TGCAGCGTTGAATTTCGGGGCTACTATGGCTACACCTTC.

This rearrangement joins TRBV20-1 to TRBJ1-4; the match to TRBD1 covers 7 bases. The germline gives CDR1 DFQATT, CDR2 SNEGSKA (reference sequence). With 6 bases clipped from V and 15 bases from J, the junction kept 10 bases outside the gene matches. The CDR3 has 11 residues. The CDR3 sequence: CSAANRGWVFF. The CDR3 DNA reads TGCAGTGCGGCAAACAGGGGTTGGGTGTTTTTT.

This clone is a singleton in its sample. The chain combines TRBV5-4 with TRBJ2-6; no clear D. The germline V gene encodes CDR1 SGHNT and CDR2 YYREEE (reference sequence). Trimming pared 7 bases from V and 3 bases from J, leaving 8 bases between. The CDR3 has 13 residues. CDR3 DNA sequence: TGTGCCAGCGAGTTTAGTGGGGCCAACGTCCTGACTTTC. Translated, it gives CASEFSGANVLTF. Variable domain in full (rest from reference TRBV5-4 and TRBJ2-6): ETGVTQSPTHLIKTRGQQVTLRCSSQSGHNTVSWYQQALGQGPQFIFQYYREEENGRGNFPPRFSGLQFPNYSSELNVNALELDDSALYLCASEFSGANVLTFGAGSRLTVL.

This rearrangement joins TRBV6-5 to TRBJ1-5; D is ambiguous. The V gene's germline CDR1 is MNHEY and CDR2 SVGAGI. V lost 6 bases and J 0 bases, leaving 6 bases between the germline ends. The CDR3 length is 13 residues. CDR3 sequence: CASREYSNQPQHF. For the CDR3, the DNA is TGTGCCAGCAGGGAGTATAGCAATCAGCCCCAGCATTTT.

This chain joins TRBV29-1 and TRBJ2-7; 8 bases are shared with TRBD1. V dropped 6 bases and J dropped 2; count of bases not matched to a gene: 6. The CDR3 extends over 13 amino acids. Germline V gene sequence: CDR1 SQVTM, CDR2 ANQGSEA. CDR3 DNA: TGCAGCGTCCTGGACAGGGAGCCCTACGAGCAGTACTTC. Protein sequence: CSVLDREPYEQYF.

The chain has TRBV7-8 and TRBJ1-3; D possibly corresponds to TRBD1 (5 bases). The CDR3 has 16 residues. Trimming took 2 bases from V and 3 from J, leaving 14 bases between them. The germline V gene encodes CDR1 SGHVS and CDR2 FQNEAQ. This CDR3 reads CASSLPVRENGNTIYF. The CDR3 DNA reads TGTGCCAGCAGCTTACCAGTCAGGGAGAATGGAAACACCATATATTTT.

The rearrangement joins TRBV9 to TRBJ1-5, with D possibly matching TRBD1 (6 bases). CDR1 is SGDLS, CDR2 YYNGEE, per germline. This CDR3 comprises 14 residues. Trimming shortened V by 6 bases and J by 1 base, and 11 bases separated the two germline ends. The CDR3 DNA is TGTGCCAGCAATGGGGGCGAGAGCAATCAGCCCCAGCATTTT. Its translation is CASNGGESNQPQHF.

This clone was counted only a few times. This chain connects TRBV27 to TRBJ1-2; TRBD1 aligns across 7 bases. The trim removed 8 bases at V and 3 bases at J, leaving 6 bases unmatched. The CDR3 loop spans 13 amino acids. Germline V lookup: CDR1 MNHEY, CDR2 SMNVEV (reference sequence). The CDR3 loop is CASFKTGDYGYTF. The DNA of the CDR3 is TGTGCCAGCTTCAAAACAGGGGACTATGGCTACACCTTC.

The chain is built from TRBV5-1 and TRBJ2-1; TRBD1 matches 8 bases. V shed 4 bases, J shed 2 bases, and the junction held 11 bases outside the gene matches. Germline-derived CDR1 and CDR2 are SGHRS and YFSETQ. The CDR3 consists of 17 residues. This chain's CDR3 is CASSLLGGQGPYNEQFF. CDR3 nucleotides: TGCGCCAGCAGCCTTTTAGGCGGACAGGGACCCTACAATGAGCAGTTCTTC.

The V gene is TRBV5-1, the J gene TRBJ1-5; 9 positions match TRBD1. Germline V CDR1 and CDR2: SGHRS, YFSETQ. The length of the CDR3 is 15 residues. Unmatched junction bases numbered 2, after V lost 0 bases and J lost 4 bases. The CDR3 is CASSLGTGANQPQHF. CDR3 DNA: TGCGCCAGCAGCTTGGGGACAGGGGCTAATCAGCCCCAGCATTTT.

This sequence joins TRBV27 and TRBJ1-4; TRBD1 might be the D (6 bases). This CDR3 comprises 13 residues. V lost 2 bases, J lost 8 bases, and 9 bases lay in between. Germline assignment: CDR1 MNHEY and CDR2 SMNVEV (reference sequence). DNA of the CDR3: TGTGCCAGCAGTTTAGGGACACAAGAAAAACTGTTTTTT. Its translation is CASSLGTQEKLFF. The full variable domain, its missing parts supplied by reference TRBV27 and TRBJ1-4, is EAQVTQNPRYLITVTGKKLTVTCSQNMNHEYMSWYRQDPGLGLRQIYYSMNVEVTDKGDVPEGYKVSRKEKRNFPLILESPSPNQTSLYFCASSLGTQEKLFFGSGTQLSVL.

The chain uses TRBV13 and TRBJ1-3; D not resolved. The CDR3 contains 14 residues. The germline V and J ends were trimmed by 3 bases and 0 bases, with 6 bases remaining between them. Germline lookup yields CDR1 PRHDT and CDR2 FYEKMQ (reference sequence). The CDR3, as DNA: TGTGCCAGCAGCTTCGCCGGCTCTGGAAACACCATATATTTT. It translates to CASSFAGSGNTIYF.

This chain connects TRBV7-6 to TRBJ2-6; the D is unclear. This CDR3 comprises 15 residues. Germline-derived CDR1 and CDR2 are SGHVS and FNYEAQ. Trimming took off 5 bases at V and 0 bases at J, with 8 bases between the two ends. The CDR3 coding sequence is TGTGCCAGCAGCGGTCCTAGCTCTGGGGCCAACGTCCTGACTTTC. Its translation is CASSGPSSGANVLTF. Looking up the rest from reference TRBV7-6 and TRBJ2-6 gives the full variable domain: GAGVSQSPRYKVTKRGQDVALRCDPISGHVSLYWYRQALGQGPEFLTYFNYEAQQDKSGLPNDRFSAERPEGSISTLTIQRTEQRDSAMYRCASSGPSSGANVLTFGAGSRLTVL.

The sample holds one count of this clone. Other DNA variants within this sample encode the same CDR3. Here the CDR3 reads CASSFWGNEQFF. The DNA of the CDR3 is TGTGCCAGCAGTTTTTGGGGAAATGAGCAGTTCTTC. The V call is TRBV28, the J call TRBJ2-1; D is undetermined. Trimming pared 3 bases from V and 7 bases from J, leaving 7 bases between. Germline lookup yields CDR1 MDHEN and CDR2 SYDVKM. The CDR3 length is 12 residues.

The chain couples TRBV28 to TRBJ2-7; D possibly matches TRBD1 or TRBD2 (5 bases each). CDR3 length: 13 amino acids. Germline CDR1 reads MDHEN; CDR2 reads SYDVKM. V shed 2 bases and J shed 3 bases, with 8 bases lying between them. DNA for the CDR3: TGTGCCAGCAGTTTAGGGGGTATCTACGAGCAGTACTTC. Amino acid sequence: CASSLGGIYEQYF.

This chain links TRBV28 with TRBJ1-3; D uncertain. V lost 4 bases and J 0 bases, leaving 10 bases between the germline ends. Looked up from germline, CDR1 is MDHEN and CDR2 is SYDVKM. The CDR3 contains 15 residues. The CDR3 protein is CASSSPWSSGNTIYF. The DNA of the CDR3 is TGTGCCAGCAGTTCCCCTTGGAGCTCTGGAAACACCATATATTTT.

The rearrangement uses TRBV14 and TRBJ2-2, with 8 bases lining up with TRBD1. Per the germline V gene, CDR1 is SGHDN and CDR2 is FVKESK. The CDR3 has 14 residues. Germline trimming cut 3 bases from V and 4 bases from J; bases unmatched to any gene: 1. This CDR3 reads CASSHGTGTGELFF. CDR3 DNA: TGTGCCAGCAGCCATGGGACAGGCACCGGGGAGCTGTTTTTT. Combining the CDR3 with reference TRBV14 and TRBJ2-2 gives the whole variable domain EAGVTQFPSHSVIEKGQTVTLRCDPISGHDNLYWYRRVMGKEIKFLLHFVKESKQDESGMPNNRFLAERTGGTYSTLKVQPAELEDSGVYFCASSHGTGTGELFFGEGSRLTVL.

V is TRBV12-5 and J is TRBJ1-5; TRBD1 might be the D (5 bases). The germline V and J ends were trimmed by 3 bases and 1 base, with 13 bases remaining between them. The CDR3 is 16 residues long. Per germline, CDR1 LGHNT and CDR2 FRNRAP. In DNA form, the CDR3 reads TGTGCTAGTGGTTTTTCTGCAGGGAACAGCAATCAGCCCCAGCATTTT. Its translation: CASGFSAGNSNQPQHF.